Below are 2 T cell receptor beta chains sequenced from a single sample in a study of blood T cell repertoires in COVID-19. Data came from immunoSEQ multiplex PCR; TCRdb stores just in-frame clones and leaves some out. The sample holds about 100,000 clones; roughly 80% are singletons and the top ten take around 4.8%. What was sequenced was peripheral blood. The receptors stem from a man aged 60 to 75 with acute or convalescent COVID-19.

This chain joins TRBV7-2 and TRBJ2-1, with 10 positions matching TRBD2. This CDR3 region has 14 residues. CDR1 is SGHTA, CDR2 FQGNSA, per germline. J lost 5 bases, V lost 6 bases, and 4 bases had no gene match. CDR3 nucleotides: TGTGCCAGCAGTCCCGGACTAGCGGACAATGAGCAGTTCTTC. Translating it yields CASSPGLADNEQFF.

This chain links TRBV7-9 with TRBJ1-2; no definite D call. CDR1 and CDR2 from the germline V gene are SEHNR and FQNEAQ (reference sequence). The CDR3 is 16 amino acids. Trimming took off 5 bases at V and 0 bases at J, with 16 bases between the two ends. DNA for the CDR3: TGTGCCAGCAGCCGACGGGGAGGTCTAGCTAACTATGGCTACACCTTC. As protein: CASSRRGGLANYGYTF.